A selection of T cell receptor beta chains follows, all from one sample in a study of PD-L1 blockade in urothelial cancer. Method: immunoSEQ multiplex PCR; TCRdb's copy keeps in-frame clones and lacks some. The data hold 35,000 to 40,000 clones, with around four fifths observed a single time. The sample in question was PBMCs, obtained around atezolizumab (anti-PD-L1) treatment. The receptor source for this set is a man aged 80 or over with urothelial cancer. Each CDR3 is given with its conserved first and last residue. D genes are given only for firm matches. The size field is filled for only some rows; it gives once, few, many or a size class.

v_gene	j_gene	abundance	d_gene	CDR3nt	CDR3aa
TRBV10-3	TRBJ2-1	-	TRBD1	TGTGCCATCAGTCCGGAAGTGGGGACAGGGACCTACAATGAGCAGTTCTTC	CAISPEVGTGTYNEQFF
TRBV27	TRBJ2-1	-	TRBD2	TGTGCCAGCAGCTCAAGCGGGAGTCTTTGGGAGCAGTTCTTC	CASSSSGSLWEQFF
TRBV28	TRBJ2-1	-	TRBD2	TGTGCCAGCACTGTCAGCGGGAGCTCCTACAATGAGCAGTTCTTC	CASTVSGSSYNEQFF
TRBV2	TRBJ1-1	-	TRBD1	TGTGCCAGCAGTACCACAGGGGCAGAAGCTTTCTTT	CASSTTGAEAFF
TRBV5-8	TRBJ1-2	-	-	TGTGCCAGCAGCCACCGGGACACAAACTATGGCTACACCTTC	CASSHRDTNYGYTF
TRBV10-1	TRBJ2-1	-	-	TGCGCCAGCAGCGGGGGCTACAATGAGCAGTTCTTC	CASSGGYNEQFF
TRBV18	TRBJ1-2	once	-	TGTGCCAGCTCACCACCTTTCGAGGATAACTATGGCTACACCTTC	CASSPPFEDNYGYTF
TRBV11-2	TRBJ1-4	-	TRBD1	TGTGCCAGCAGCAAGGCCGGGACAGAAGAAAAACTGTTTTTT	CASSKAGTEEKLFF
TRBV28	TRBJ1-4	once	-	TGTGCCAGCAGTTTATCCAGAATCAATGAAAAACTGTTTTTT	CASSLSRINEKLFF
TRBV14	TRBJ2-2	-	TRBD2	TGTGCCAGCAGCCATGTCCTAGCGGGAAACACCGGGGAGCTGTTTTTT	CASSHVLAGNTGELFF
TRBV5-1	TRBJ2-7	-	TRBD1	TGCGCCAGCAGCCCTATGGGACAGATTCCCCGAGCCTACGAGCAGTACTTC	CASSPMGQIPRAYEQYF
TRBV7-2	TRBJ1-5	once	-	TGTGCCAGCAGCTTAGCAGGGGGAGGGAATCAGCCCCAGCATTTT	CASSLAGGGNQPQHF
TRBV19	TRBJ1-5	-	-	TGTGCCAGTAAGTCAGGGATTAGCAATCAGCCCCAGCATTTT	CASKSGISNQPQHF
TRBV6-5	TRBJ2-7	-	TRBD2	TGTGCCCGACCCGGGGGGTTCGAGCAGTACTTC	CARPGGFEQYF
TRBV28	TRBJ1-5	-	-	TGTGCCAGCAGTTTCAACGGGGGGATTAGCAATCAGCCCCAGCATTTT	CASSFNGGISNQPQHF
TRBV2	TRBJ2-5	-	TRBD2	TGTGCCAGCCTTGGGACTAGCGGGAGAGTGGGAGAGACCCAGTACTTC	CASLGTSGRVGETQYF
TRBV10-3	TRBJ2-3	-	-	TGTGCCATCAGTGAGGACTCCTCCTTCAAGGTGGATACGCAGTATTTT	CAISEDSSFKVDTQYF
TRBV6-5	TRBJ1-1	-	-	TGTGCCAGCAGTTACACCGACAGCACTGAAGCTTTCTTT	CASSYTDSTEAFF
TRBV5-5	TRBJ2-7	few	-	TGTGCCAGCAGCTTGATTAGCGGCCTAAGCTCCTACGAGCAGTACTTC	CASSLISGLSSYEQYF
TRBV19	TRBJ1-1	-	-	TGTGCCAGTAGTAAGACAGTTAACACTGAAGCTTTCTTT	CASSKTVNTEAFF
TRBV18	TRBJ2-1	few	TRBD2	TGTGCCAGCTCACCAGGGCTAGCGGGAGACAATGAGCAGTTCTTC	CASSPGLAGDNEQFF
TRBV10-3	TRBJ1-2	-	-	TGTGCCATCAGTGACCCGGACACGGGCTATGGCTACACCTTC	CAISDPDTGYGYTF
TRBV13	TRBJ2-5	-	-	TGTGCCAGCAGCTTAATGTTCCAGGGCGCGTACCAAGAGACCCAGTACTTC	CASSLMFQGAYQETQYF
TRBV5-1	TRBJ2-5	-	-	TGCGCCAGCAGCTCTACCCGGGGTGGTCGGGAGACCCAGTACTTC	CASSSTRGGRETQYF
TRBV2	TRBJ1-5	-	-	TGTGCCAGCAGTCAAGACAGTATGGATCAGCCCCAGCATTTT	CASSQDSMDQPQHF
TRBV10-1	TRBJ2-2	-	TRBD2	TGCGCCAGCACTGTACCGGGAGGGCCAGGAAACGGGGAGCTGTTTTTT	CASTVPGGPGNGELFF
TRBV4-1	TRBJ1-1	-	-	TGCGCCAGCAGCCAAGATGGGGGGATGAACACTGAAGCTTTCTTT	CASSQDGGMNTEAFF
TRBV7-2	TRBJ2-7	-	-	TGTGCCAGCAGCATCTACAGGGAGGGGCGATACGAGCAGTACTTC	CASSIYREGRYEQYF
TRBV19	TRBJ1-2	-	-	TGTGCCAGTAGCTCCGGGACAAATAATGACTATGGCTACACCTTC	CASSSGTNNDYGYTF
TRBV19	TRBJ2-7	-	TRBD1	TGTGCCAGTCAATTCCGGGACAGCTACGAGCAGTACTTC	CASQFRDSYEQYF
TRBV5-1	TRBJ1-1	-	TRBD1	TGCGCCAGCAGCCCGGACAGGCCGAACACTGAAGCTTTCTTT	CASSPDRPNTEAFF
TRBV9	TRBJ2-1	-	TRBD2	TGTGCCAGCAGCCGGCTAGCGGGAGGGAGTGGGGTGCAGTTCTTC	CASSRLAGGSGVQFF
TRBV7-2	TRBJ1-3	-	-	TGTGCCACACGAGGGGGAGTTGGAAACACCATATATTTT	CATRGGVGNTIYF
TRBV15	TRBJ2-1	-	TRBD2	TGTGCCACCAGCGGCCAGGGCGGGAGGGGATACAATGAGCAGTTCTTC	CATSGQGGRGYNEQFF
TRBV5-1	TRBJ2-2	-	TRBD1	TGCGCCAGCAGCTTGCGACAGGGGGGTGTGAATCGGGAGCTGTTTTTT	CASSLRQGGVNRELFF
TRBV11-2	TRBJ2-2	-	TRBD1	TGTGCCAGCAGCTTCTGGACAGGGATCGGGGAGCTGTTTTTT	CASSFWTGIGELFF
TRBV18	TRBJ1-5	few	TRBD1	TGTGCCAGCTCACCAGGACAGGGGGATAATCAGCCCCAGCATTTT	CASSPGQGDNQPQHF
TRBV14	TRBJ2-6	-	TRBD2	TGTGCCAGCAGCCAATACTTCTCTAGCGGCCTCTCTGGGGCCAACGTCCTGACTTTC	CASSQYFSSGLSGANVLTF
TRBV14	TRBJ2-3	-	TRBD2	TGTGCCAGCAGCCGGGATAGCGGGAGGGCCTCAGATACGCAGTATTTT	CASSRDSGRASDTQYF
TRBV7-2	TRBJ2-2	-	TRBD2	TGTGCCAGCAGCAGAGCGGGAGGGTTCACCGGGGAGCTGTTTTTT	CASSRAGGFTGELFF
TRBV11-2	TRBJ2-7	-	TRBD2	TGTGCCAGCAGCTTGGAGCAGCGGGAGTCGATCGAGCAGTACTTC	CASSLEQRESIEQYF
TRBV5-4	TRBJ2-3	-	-	TGTGCCAGCAGCCTATCATCGGACAGAGATACGCAGTATTTT	CASSLSSDRDTQYF